This record concerns one T cell receptor beta chain sequence. The target of this receptor is not known. A read error may explain this, as a much larger clone is one base away. Additional DNA sequences in this sample encode the identical CDR3. TCR CDR3 regions were amplified from genomic DNA by multiplex PCR using the deep immunoSEQ assay. Extracted genomic DNA from each cell subset was distributed evenly across all wells of several immunoSEQ 96-well plates, and each plate was treated as a replicate. For sorted subsets, approximately 0.2 ug of genomic DNA, equivalent to some 30,000 T cell genomes, went into each replicate PCR. Purified libraries were quantified with a Qubit 3.0 fluorometer, sized on a Bioanalyzer 2100, and re-quantified with the KAPA Library Quantification kit. A separate single-read 150-cycle Illumina NextSeq 550 flow cell was used to sequence each immunoSEQ 96-well plate. As for how the authors treated the data: Because the immunoSEQ output held only junctional sequences and lacked quality scores, the filtering could not match the filtering applied to full-length reads. To assign V/J genes and CDR3, sequences were annotated against IMGT germline references using PyIR, a Python wrapper for IgBLAST v1.9. Reads with weak V/J assignments (E-value above 1e-6), missing CDR3, stop codons, out-of-frame junctions, or ambiguous translated residues were removed. V3J clonotypes were defined as sequences sharing the same inferred V gene, J gene, and CDR3 amino acid sequence. Percentage overlap between repertoires was calculated by dividing the number of shared unique clonotypes by the size of the smaller repertoire. Richness of each repertoire was evaluated using RTK rarefaction, the Chao1 estimator, and Recon v2.1 estimates of unobserved clonotypes. For all TCRbeta clonotypes obtained by the gDNA method from several donors, generation probabilities were computed with OLGA. TCRdb obtained this table from immuneACCESS and retained in-frame rearrangements with V and J assigned. These tables miss some clones; where compared with another copy, unresolved V genes account for less than half of the shortfall, and the remainder is unexplained. The V and J calls and clone size come from that table; D and trimming were worked out from the DNA. Within this sample are hundreds of thousands of clones, with roughly 70% of them counted one time only. Around 1.6% of the sample is taken by the ten largest.

The germline V gene provides CDR1 SGHRS and CDR2 YFSETQ. Trimming accounts for 3 bases at V and 4 bases at J, while the number of junction bases matched to no gene is 5. Including the terminal cysteine and phenylalanine, the CDR3 comprises 15 residues. Left in the record is the CDR3 DNA by itself, 45 bases read in frame from the first base. The entry originates in a study of shared clonotypes between healthy human individuals (dated by TCRdb to about 2020). In terms of the full investigation: A few men and two women, aged 18 to 49 years, made up the cohort. For each donor, three plates each were used for CD4 naive and CD4 memory, two plates were used for CD8 naive, and one plate was used for CD8 memory. To estimate repertoire size and how much clonotype sharing occurs between individuals, the study deeply sequenced the blood TCR repertoires of about five healthy adults. To increase sequencing depth and limit assay-specific biases, TCR repertoire library preparation and sequencing were carried out by different laboratories using diverse techniques. Leukapheresis yielded between about 0.9 and 10 billion PBMCs per donor. The study at large found these results: Approximately 4.8% of naive CD4, around 3.5% of naive CD8, about 2.4% of memory CD4, and 0.4% of memory CD8 clonotypes were shared across several donors. Pairwise subsampling led to the expectation that sequencing depth would affect the degree of clonotype sharing among donors. Even with the large sequencing depth, rarefaction of the sorted-subset datasets indicated that sequencing was incomplete. Because the study included only a small number of donors, the genetic and exposure-history diversity represented was limited. Compared with non-shared clonotypes, clonotypes shared by all four sorted-subset donors had higher generation probabilities. Larger estimated clonotype richness was generally found for naive subsets than for memory subsets. Sampling was limited to blood, and TCR repertoires in tissue likely differ from TCR repertoires in blood.

The donors were healthy, HIV-negative adults with no recently reported acute infections or vaccinations. Only Caucasian adults living in Nashville, Tennessee, USA were represented among the donors. CD4+ T cells were enriched by magnetic negative selection; naive cells were then positively selected on CD45RA, and the negative fraction formed the memory subset. After blood collection by leukapheresis, PBMCs were isolated using Ficoll-Histopaque density gradient centrifugation and then cryopreserved in the vapor phase of liquid nitrogen. Analytical flow cytometry was used to check the purity and quantity of every magnetically sorted T cell population. Each sorted fraction had its genomic DNA isolated and then quantified by UV absorbance on a Nanodrop 2000c.

Recombination joined TRBV5-1 with TRBJ2-1, with 9 central nucleotides matching TRBD2. This sequence was found in a woman aged 30 to 39 in good health. The specimen was memory CD4+ T cells sorted from blood. The cell subset or site label, read with the paper, signifies: CD45RA-negative fraction. The nucleotides read TGCGCCAGCAGCTCGGCTAGCGGGGCTTACAATGAGCAGTTCTTC. It translates as CASSSASGAYNEQFF.